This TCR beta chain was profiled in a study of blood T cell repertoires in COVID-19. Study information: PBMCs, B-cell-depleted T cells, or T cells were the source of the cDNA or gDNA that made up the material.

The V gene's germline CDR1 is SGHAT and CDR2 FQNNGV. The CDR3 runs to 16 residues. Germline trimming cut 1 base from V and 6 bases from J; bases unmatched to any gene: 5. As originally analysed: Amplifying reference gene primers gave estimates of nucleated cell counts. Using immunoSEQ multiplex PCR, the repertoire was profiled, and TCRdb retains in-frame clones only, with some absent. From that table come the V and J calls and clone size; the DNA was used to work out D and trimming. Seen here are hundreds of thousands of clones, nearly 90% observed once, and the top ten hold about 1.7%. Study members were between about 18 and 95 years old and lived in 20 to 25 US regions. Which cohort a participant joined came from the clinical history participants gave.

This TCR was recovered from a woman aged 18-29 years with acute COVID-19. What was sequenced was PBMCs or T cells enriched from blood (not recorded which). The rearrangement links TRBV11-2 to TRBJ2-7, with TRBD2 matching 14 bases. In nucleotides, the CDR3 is TGTGCCAGCAGCTTAGGGGGACTAGCGGGAGCTTCCGAGCAGTACTTC. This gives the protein CASSLGGLAGASEQYF.